The 29 T cell receptor beta chains presented below share a single source sample, sequenced in a study of T cells in Graves' hyperthyroidism and ophthalmopathy. Amplification yielded TCR beta CDR3 regions, with RNA transcripts as the source. HTBI primers were the set used in a first-round RT-PCR of the TCR CDR3. TCRdb re-analysed the multiplex PCR reads in MiXCR, keeping a single row per CDR3 protein. The data hold roughly 250,000 distinct CDR3 sequences, with 22% observed a single time. Sequenced input: blood. These receptors all stem from a man younger than 40 with Graves' ophthalmopathy.

This clonotype was picked up a small number of times. This chain's CDR3 is CASGLTGESDTQYF. The CDR3 DNA reads as TGTGCCAGCGGTCTGACCGGAGAGTCGGATACGCAGTATTTT. This chain links TRBV3-1 with TRBJ2-3, with D hard to call. Germline V gene data show CDR1 as LGHDT and CDR2 as YNNKEL (reference sequence). There are 14 residues in the CDR3. The V end was cut by 8 bases, the J end by 6 bases, with 18 bases between.

This clonotype showed up just a few times. This chain joins TRBV18 and TRBJ2-4; tentatively, D is TRBD1 (5 bases). The length of the CDR3 is 15 residues. CDR1 and CDR2 (germline): KGHSH, LQKENI. Trimming cost V 3 bases and J 0 bases, with 9 bases left between them. This chain's CDR3 is CASSPDRLAKNIQYF. CDR3 in DNA: TGTGCCAGCTCACCTGACAGACTAGCCAAAAACATTCAGTACTTC.

V is TRBV7-2 and J is TRBJ1-5; TRBD1 agrees at 8 bases. Germline CDR1 is SGHTA and CDR2 is FQGNSA. CDR3 length: 17 amino acids. The V and J ends lost 2 bases and 0 bases, in that order; junction bases with no gene match: 6. The CDR3 DNA sequence: TGTGCCAGCAGCTTACAGACAGGGGTCTATAGCAATCAGCCCCAGCATTTT. Protein sequence: CASSLQTGVYSNQPQHF.

This clonotype was detected only a few times. The CDR3 DNA follows: TGTGCCAGCAGCGGACGGGGGGACCGGCTGTACAATGAGCAGTTCTTC. Residues: CASSGRGDRLYNEQFF. The rearrangement links TRBV7-9 to TRBJ2-1; 7 positions match TRBD2. Germline loops: CDR1 SEHNR, CDR2 FQNEAQ (reference sequence). This CDR3 region has 16 residues. J lost 4 bases, V lost 5 bases, and 11 bases had no gene match.

This clonotype was seen at least ten times. This chain joins TRBV11-1 and TRBJ2-1, with 8 positions matching TRBD1. Germline V lookup: CDR1 SGHAT, CDR2 FQDESV (reference sequence). This CDR3 comprises 16 residues. J lost 2 bases, V lost 1 base, and 4 bases had no gene match. For the CDR3, the DNA is TGTGCCAGCAGCTTAGAGGACAGGGCAACCTACAATGAGCAGTTCTTC. Translating gives CASSLEDRATYNEQFF.

There are a few counts of this clonotype. The V gene is TRBV19, the J gene TRBJ2-1, with D possibly being TRBD1 (5 bases). Germline V gene lookup returns CDR1 LNHDA and CDR2 SQIVND (reference sequence). V lost 9 bases, J lost 2 bases, and 11 bases lay in between. The CDR3 contains 13 residues. CDR3 residues: CASQGYPYNEQFF. The DNA of the CDR3 is TGTGCCAGCCAGGGTTACCCCTACAATGAGCAGTTCTTC.

This clonotype was counted once. One base away lies a much larger clone, so this may be a sequencing read error. The chain is built from TRBV9 and TRBJ2-3; 10 bases align to TRBD2. The trim removed 4 bases at V and 2 bases at J, leaving 13 bases unmatched. Per the germline V gene, CDR1 is SGDLS and CDR2 is YYNGEE. The CDR3 has 18 residues. CDR3 DNA sequence: TGTGCCAGCAGCCAAAGAATGGCTAGCGGGAGCCTCACAGATACGCAGTATTTT. Protein: CASSQRMASGSLTDTQYF.

This clonotype has a count of ten or more. This chain uses TRBV7-9 with TRBJ2-5, with 8 bases that match TRBD2. This CDR3 has 15 residues. Trimming removed 5 bases from V and 3 bases from J; junction bases left unmatched: 8. Looked up from germline, CDR1 is SEHNR and CDR2 is FQNEAQ (reference sequence). CDR3 residues: CASSANGLAKETQYF. In nucleotides, the CDR3 is TGTGCCAGCAGCGCCAATGGACTAGCTAAAGAGACCCAGTACTTC.

This clonotype has at least ten counts. V and J are TRBV7-9 and TRBJ2-7; 7 nucleotides line up with TRBD1. The CDR3 runs 14 residues. The germline V gene encodes CDR1 SEHNR and CDR2 FQNEAQ (reference sequence). Trimming took 5 bases from V and 2 from J; bases not matched to a gene: 6. CDR3 in amino acids: CASSHEQGPYEQYF. DNA of the CDR3: TGTGCCAGCAGCCACGAACAGGGGCCCTACGAGCAGTACTTC.

This clonotype was seen a handful of times. The chain has TRBV13 and TRBJ2-5, with D perhaps matching TRBD1 or TRBD2 (5 bases each). Deletions cut 5 bases from V and 2 bases from J, with 12 bases between. The CDR3 runs to 14 residues. The germline V gene encodes CDR1 PRHDT and CDR2 FYEKMQ (reference sequence). CDR3 nucleotide sequence: TGTGCCAGCAGCCTCCAATGGGGGCAAGAGACCCAGTACTTC. Amino acid sequence: CASSLQWGQETQYF.

The sample holds many counts of this clonotype. This chain links TRBV9 with TRBJ2-5; 9 nucleotides match TRBD1. The V gene's germline CDR1 is SGDLS and CDR2 YYNGEE. The CDR3 totals 17 residues. Unmatched junction bases numbered 11, after V lost 0 bases and J lost 5 bases. The CDR3 region is CASSVAPGTGFRETQYF. The CDR3 nucleotides read TGTGCCAGCAGCGTAGCTCCAGGGACAGGGTTTCGGGAGACCCAGTACTTC.

CDR3: CASSSRTAKGPNEKLFF. The CDR3 region has the DNA TGTGCCAGCAGTTCTAGGACAGCAAAGGGTCCCAATGAAAAACTGTTTTTT. The chain has TRBV28 and TRBJ1-4, with TRBD1 as a possible D gene (6 bases). CDR3 length equals 17 residues. The V gene's germline CDR1 is MDHEN and CDR2 SYDVKM. V was cut by 4 bases and J by 5 bases, with 20 bases left in between.

This sequence joins TRBV6-1 and TRBJ2-3; 10 nucleotides line up with TRBD1. J gave up 8 bases and V 6 bases, and 8 bases lay outside the gene matches. CDR1 and CDR2 from the germline V gene are MNHNS and SASEGT. CDR3 length: 14 amino acids. The CDR3 bases are TGTGCCAGCAGCTCCCAGACAGGGGGCGTTACGCAGTATTTT. It codes for CASSSQTGGVTQYF.

This clonotype was counted at least ten times. The gene calls are TRBV11-3 and TRBJ2-7; TRBD1 agrees at 9 bases. CDR3 length: 16 residues. CDR1 SGHNT and CDR2 YENEEA come from the germline V gene. Trimming took 2 bases from V and 0 from J; bases not matched to a gene: 5. The chain's CDR3 is CASSLSWGQGSYEQYF. CDR3 in DNA: TGTGCCAGCAGCTTATCCTGGGGACAGGGCTCCTACGAGCAGTACTTC.

This clonotype was seen repeatedly, ten times or more. The V and J genes are TRBV3-1 and TRBJ1-2, with D unclear. Deletions cut 0 bases from V and 4 bases from J, with 12 bases between. CDR1 LGHDT and CDR2 YNNKEL come from the germline V gene (reference sequence). The CDR3 totals 15 residues. In nucleotides, the CDR3 is TGTGCCAGCAGCCAAGAACCGATGAGCACCTATGGCTACACCTTC. Encoded protein: CASSQEPMSTYGYTF. The full variable domain, in which reference TRBV3-1 and TRBJ1-2 provide the parts outside the CDR3, is DTAVSQTPKYLVTQMGNDKSIKCEQNLGHDTMYWYKQDSKKFLKIMFSYNNKELIINETVPNRFSPKSPDKAHLNLHINSLELGDSAVYFCASSQEPMSTYGYTFGSGTRLTVV.

V and J are TRBV7-8 and TRBJ2-1, with TRBD1 matching over 7 bases. This CDR3 comprises 16 residues. V lost 1 base to trimming and J lost 2 bases; unmatched junction nucleotides: 5. Per the germline V gene, CDR1 is SGHVS and CDR2 is FQNEAQ. The CDR3 nucleotides read TGTGCCAGCAGCTTAGATATCAGGGGGACCTACAATGAGCAGTTCTTC. Its protein is CASSLDIRGTYNEQFF.

The chain employs TRBV5-1 and TRBJ1-6, with unresolved D. Germline V gene lookup returns CDR1 SGHRS and CDR2 YFSETQ. V was trimmed by 0 bases and J by 11 bases, leaving 15 bases between them. The CDR3 length is 15 residues. The CDR3 is CASSLVSGFQTPLHF. The DNA of the CDR3 is TGCGCCAGCAGCTTGGTATCGGGGTTCCAGACACCCCTCCACTTT.

This clonotype was seen repeatedly, ten times or more. The chain joins TRBV2 to TRBJ1-1, with D perhaps matching TRBD1 (6 bases). This CDR3 region has 15 residues. Trimming pared 2 bases from V and 1 base from J, leaving 11 bases between. The germline gives CDR1 SNHLY, CDR2 FYNNEI. The CDR3 is CASSERGGTNTEAFF. The CDR3 nucleotides read TGTGCCAGCAGTGAAAGAGGGGGTACGAACACTGAAGCTTTCTTT.

V gene TRBV14 combines with J gene TRBJ2-1; D remains unclear. Trimming took off 2 bases at V and 3 bases at J, with 8 bases between the two ends. Germline CDR1 and CDR2: SGHDN and FVKESK. The CDR3 runs to 14 residues. DNA of the CDR3: TGTGCCAGCAGCCAATTGGGCGGCTACAATGAGCAGTTCTTC. This codes for CASSQLGGYNEQFF.

V gene TRBV20-1 combines with J gene TRBJ2-7, with TRBD2 as a possible D gene (5 bases). The CDR3 runs 18 residues. V lost 1 base and J 0 bases, leaving 22 bases between the germline ends. Per the germline V gene, CDR1 is DFQATT and CDR2 is SNEGSKA (reference sequence). In nucleotides, the CDR3 is TGCAGTGCTAGAGCCCCGGAGCTTAAGCGGATGCACTCCTACGAGCAGTACTTC. This gives the protein CSARAPELKRMHSYEQYF.

This chain links TRBV27 with TRBJ2-3; the match to TRBD2 covers 7 bases. CDR1 and CDR2 from the germline V gene are MNHEY and SMNVEV (reference sequence). The CDR3 runs to 14 residues. V shed 8 bases, J shed 6 bases, and the junction held 11 bases outside the gene matches. Here the CDR3 DNA reads TGTGCCAGCGGACTCAGCGGGATTCTGGATACGCAGTATTTT. Translated: CASGLSGILDTQYF.

Only one count was recorded for this clonotype. V is TRBV5-4 and J is TRBJ2-7, with unresolved D. The CDR3 consists of 15 residues. V was pared by 0 bases and J by 2 bases, with 12 bases between. The germline CDR1 and CDR2 sequences are SGHNT and YYREEE (reference sequence). The CDR3 bases are TGTGCCAGCAGCTTGGCCCCTAGTGGACCCTACGAGCAGTACTTC. It yields the protein CASSLAPSGPYEQYF.

The table lists this clonotype with a few counts. V is TRBV6-1 and J is TRBJ2-7, with 10 positions matching TRBD1. CDR3 size: 15 residues. V trimming: 6 bases; J trimming: 3 bases; junction bases outside the gene matches: 8. Germline V lookup: CDR1 MNHNS, CDR2 SASEGT. The CDR3 DNA follows: TGTGCCAGCAGCGCGGGACAGGGGAGCAACTACGAGCAGTACTTC. Its translation: CASSAGQGSNYEQYF.

The rearrangement links TRBV12-3 or TRBV12-4 to TRBJ2-5, with no clear D. The V end lost 6 bases, the J end lost 4 bases, and 6 bases lay between the germline ends. The CDR3 covers 11 residues. The CDR3 sequence: CASRCSETQYF. CDR3 DNA sequence: TGTGCCAGCAGATGTTCAGAGACCCAGTACTTC.

This clonotype showed up just a few times. V and J are TRBV6-5 and TRBJ2-2; 8 positions match TRBD2. With 0 bases clipped from V and 5 bases from J, the junction kept 14 bases outside the gene matches. The CDR3 consists of 19 residues. Germline V gives CDR1 MNHEY, CDR2 SVGAGI. The CDR3 DNA reads TGTGCCAGCAGTTACTCGAGTATTTCGGCTAGCGGGTGGACCGGGGAGCTGTTTTTT. Its protein is CASSYSSISASGWTGELFF.

The V gene is TRBV28, the J gene TRBJ1-3, with unresolved D. The CDR3 length is 15 residues. Germline V gene lookup returns CDR1 MDHEN and CDR2 SYDVKM. Trimming cost V 6 bases and J 4 bases, with 16 bases left between them. CDR3 in amino acids: CASSRSPSTGNTIYF. In DNA form, the CDR3 reads TGTGCCAGCAGCCGAAGTCCGTCGACAGGAAACACCATATATTTT.

This clonotype came up a few times. J is TRBJ2-1 and V is TRBV20-1; D possibly corresponds to TRBD2 (6 bases). Trimming removed 5 bases from V and 7 bases from J, with 24 bases in between. The CDR3 sequence is 16 residues long. Germline CDR1 DFQATT, CDR2 SNEGSKA (reference sequence). For the CDR3, the DNA is TGCAGTGCTCTCGGGCTAGGAGGGAGTTCGTGGAATGAGCAGTTCTTC. This codes for CSALGLGGSSWNEQFF.

This clonotype was found once. The chain couples TRBV11-2 to TRBJ2-1, with TRBD2 matching over 8 bases. The CDR3 loop spans 15 amino acids. Trimming cost V 5 bases and J 10 bases; bases outside gene matches: 13. The germline CDR1 and CDR2 sequences are SGHAT and FQNNGV. The CDR3 protein is CASSLTGLAGREQFF. In DNA, the CDR3 is TGTGCCAGCAGCCTGACGGGGCTAGCGGGCAGGGAGCAGTTCTTC.

This clonotype was detected ten times or more. In nucleotides, the CDR3 is TGTGCCAGCAGTGGACAGAGCATGAACACTGAAGCTTTCTTT. Amino acids: CASSGQSMNTEAFF. The chain combines TRBV12-3 or TRBV12-4 with TRBJ1-1, with D possibly being TRBD1 (6 bases). Trimming cost V 5 bases and J 0 bases, with 10 bases left between them. The CDR3 runs to 14 residues.